The 21 T cell receptor beta chains below come from one sample, sequenced in a study of T-cell reconstitution after alpha-beta-depleted transplantation in children. Unique molecular identifiers featured in how the TCRbeta library was prepared. Using its own MiXCR run on the PCR reads, TCRdb lists one record per CDR3 protein. The table shows about 580,000 distinct CDR3 sequences, with 23% occurring only once. The starting material was PBMCs, mostly from graft donor cells, obtained 360 days after TCRalphabeta/CD19-depleted stem cell transplant. Receptors originate from a boy less than two years old who had a stem cell transplant for acute myeloid leukemia, so the T cells may come from the graft donor.

This clonotype came up many times. The rearrangement joins TRBV15 to TRBJ2-1, with no clear D. This CDR3 has 18 residues. From germline, CDR1 is LNHNV and CDR2 YYDKDF (reference sequence). V was trimmed by 2 bases and J by 0 bases, leaving 17 bases between them. Here the CDR3 DNA reads TGTGCCACCAGCAGAAAAACCATCTCTACTAACTCCTACAATGAGCAGTTCTTC. This codes for CATSRKTISTNSYNEQFF.

This clonotype has ten or more counts. This sequence joins TRBV5-6 and TRBJ2-7; D tentatively reads TRBD1 or TRBD2 (5 bases each). The CDR3 runs 14 residues. Germline assignment: CDR1 SGHDT and CDR2 YYEEEE. The V end lost 0 bases, the J end lost 2 bases, and 9 bases lay between the germline ends. CDR3 region: CASSLGGTPYEQYF. In nucleotides, the CDR3 is TGTGCCAGCAGCTTGGGAGGGACCCCCTACGAGCAGTACTTC.

This clonotype was picked up a small number of times. The V and J genes are TRBV29-1 and TRBJ1-2, with 9 bases matching TRBD1. Germline CDR1 is SQVTM and CDR2 is ANQGSEA. This CDR3 has 13 amino acids. V was pared by 4 bases and J by 0 bases, with 0 bases of the junction left unmatched. The CDR3 DNA sequence: TGCAGCGTTGGGACAGGGGCTAACTATGGCTACACCTTC. It specifies CSVGTGANYGYTF.

This clonotype occurred many times. The chain combines TRBV5-5 with TRBJ2-1, with a possible D match to TRBD1 (5 bases). The CDR3 has 15 residues. CDR1 is SGHKS and CDR2 is YYEKEE in the germline V gene (reference sequence). Trimming left V 1 base short and J 7 bases short, with 15 bases between. This chain's CDR3 is CASSLSPTTVNEQFF. The CDR3 DNA is TGTGCCAGCAGCTTGTCACCGACGACAGTGAATGAGCAGTTCTTC.

This clonotype was found a few times. The V gene is TRBV15, the J gene TRBJ1-2; D ambiguous. CDR1 LNHNV and CDR2 YYDKDF come from the germline V gene (reference sequence). The CDR3 runs 16 residues. The V end lost 0 bases, the J end lost 4 bases, and 15 bases lay between the germline ends. CDR3 coding DNA: TGTGCCACCAGCAGAGATCGGGTTGGACGGATCTATGGCTACACCTTC. The encoded protein is CATSRDRVGRIYGYTF.

The rearrangement uses TRBV2 and TRBJ2-4; a weak D match, TRBD2 (5 bases). From germline, CDR1 is SNHLY and CDR2 FYNNEI. CDR3 length: 12 residues. V lost 4 bases and J lost 6, with 7 bases in between. CDR3 amino acids: CASSGGGNIQYF. In DNA form, the CDR3 reads TGTGCCAGCAGTGGAGGAGGAAACATTCAGTACTTC. The variable domain in full, completed from reference TRBV2 and TRBJ2-4, reads EPEVTQTPSHQVTQMGQEVILRCVPISNHLYFYWYRQILGQKVEFLVSFYNNEISEKSEIFDDQFSVERPDGSNFTLKIRSTKLEDSAMYFCASSGGGNIQYFGAGTRLSVL.

In its sample, this clonotype was seen a few times. V gene TRBV20-1 combines with J gene TRBJ2-3; maybe TRBD1 (6 bases). The CDR3 is 15 amino acids. V shed 6 bases and J shed 2 bases, with 18 bases lying between them. CDR1 and CDR2 from the germline V gene are DFQATT and SNEGSKA (reference sequence). CDR3 protein: CSAAAGTTTTDTQYF. Written as DNA, the CDR3 is TGCAGTGCCGCGGCAGGGACAACTACCACAGATACGCAGTATTTT.

This clonotype was counted between two and nine times. The chain recombines TRBV20-1 with TRBJ2-7, with D tentatively TRBD1 (6 bases). This CDR3 has 13 amino acids. The V gene lost 5 bases and the J gene lost 1 base, with 12 bases spanning the gap. Germline CDR1 DFQATT, CDR2 SNEGSKA (reference sequence). CDR3 sequence: CSARGQLSYEQYV. In DNA form, the CDR3 reads TGCAGTGCTCGAGGACAGCTTTCCTACGAGCAGTACGTC.

The chain is built from TRBV6-5 and TRBJ1-1; 8 bases map to TRBD1. V trimming: 2 bases; J trimming: 5 bases; junction bases outside the gene matches: 4. Per the germline V gene, CDR1 is MNHEY and CDR2 is SVGAGI. The CDR3 is 14 amino acids. CDR3 nucleotide sequence: TGTGCCAGCAGTTACCTACAGGGGGGGACTGAAGCTTTCTTT. This encodes CASSYLQGGTEAFF.

The J gene is TRBJ2-1, the V gene TRBV3-1; perhaps TRBD2 as D (6 bases). The germline V gene encodes CDR1 LGHDT and CDR2 YNNKEL (reference sequence). CDR3 size: 16 residues. V lost 0 bases and J lost 7, with 16 bases in between. The CDR3 loop reads CASSQELGTSDNEQFF. Written as DNA, the CDR3 is TGTGCCAGCAGCCAAGAGCTCGGGACTTCTGATAATGAGCAGTTCTTC.

This clonotype was counted ten times or more. This chain uses TRBV7-7 with TRBJ2-2; D unresolved. This CDR3 comprises 15 residues. The V end lost 1 base, the J end lost 3 bases, and 9 bases lay between the germline ends. Germline CDR1 is SSHAT and CDR2 is FNYEAQ (reference sequence). The CDR3: CASSLERRDTGELFF. In nucleotides, the CDR3 is TGTGCCAGCAGCTTAGAGAGACGGGACACCGGGGAGCTGTTTTTT. The whole variable domain, remainder taken from reference TRBV7-7 and TRBJ2-2, is GAGVSQSPRYKVTKRGQDVTLRCDPISSHATLYWYQQALGQGPEFLTYFNYEAQPDKSGLPSDRFSAERPEGSISTLTIQRTEQRDSAMYRCASSLERRDTGELFFGEGSRLTVL.

The chain recombines TRBV7-6 with TRBJ1-3; TRBD1 matches 7 bases. CDR1 is SGHVS and CDR2 is FNYEAQ in the germline V gene. The ends lost 5 bases at V and 4 bases at J; junction bases unmatched: 5. This CDR3 comprises 14 residues. The chain's CDR3 is CASSIQGYGNTIYF. Here the CDR3 DNA reads TGTGCCAGCAGCATACAGGGGTACGGAAACACCATATATTTT.

The chain carries TRBV12-3 or TRBV12-4 and TRBJ1-2; D perhaps matches TRBD1 (6 bases). CDR3 length equals 21 residues. V was clipped by 4 bases and J by 4 bases, with 34 bases between them. CDR3 DNA: TGTGCCAGCAGTTCGAAAGTCCTAAGGACGGGGTGGACAGAAGCGGGCTATGGCTACACCTTC. Protein sequence: CASSSKVLRTGWTEAGYGYTF.

The table lists this clonotype with many counts. V is TRBV13 and J is TRBJ2-5; D possibly corresponds to TRBD2 (5 bases). The CDR3 runs 15 residues. Between the trimmed V and J ends, which lost 8 bases and 0 bases, there was a span of 16 bases. Germline CDR1 is PRHDT and CDR2 is FYEKMQ (reference sequence). In DNA, the CDR3 is TGTGCCAGCCGCGGGCTCTTGAGGGACCAAGAGACCCAGTACTTC. It encodes CASRGLLRDQETQYF.

This clonotype was seen a handful of times. The chain joins TRBV7-9 to TRBJ1-2; 9 positions match TRBD1. The CDR3 has 14 residues. Looked up from germline, CDR1 is SEHNR and CDR2 is FQNEAQ (reference sequence). Trimming at V came to 5 bases and at J to 6 bases, leaving 7 bases not matched to a gene. The CDR3 coding sequence is TGTGCCAGCAGCCGGGACAGGGTGGACGATGGCTACACCTTC. It encodes CASSRDRVDDGYTF.

A few counts support this clonotype. This chain connects TRBV28 to TRBJ2-1; D is uncertain. The germline V gene has CDR1 MDHEN and CDR2 SYDVKM. The germline V and J ends were trimmed by 4 bases and 8 bases, with 9 bases remaining between them. This CDR3 has 12 amino acids. The CDR3 coding sequence is TGTGCCAGCAGTTCGGCCTTCCATGAGCAGTTCTTC. Its protein product is CASSSAFHEQFF.

CDR3 sequence reads: CASRPTSNYGYTF. The CDR3 DNA is TGTGCCAGCAGGCCGACATCTAACTATGGCTACACCTTC. The rearrangement joins TRBV28 to TRBJ1-2; D call uncertain. V was pared by 6 bases and J by 0 bases, with 8 bases between. This CDR3 comprises 13 residues. Germline-derived CDR1 and CDR2 are MDHEN and SYDVKM.

The chain recombines TRBV21-1 with TRBJ2-7; the table's D call TRBD1 went unverified against the DNA. TRBV21-1 is described as a pseudogene. The CDR3 sequence is 14 residues long. This CDR3 reads CASRRLQGSDEQYF. CDR3 coding DNA: TGTGCCAGCAGGAGATTACAGGGGTCCGACGAGCAGTACTTC.

J is TRBJ2-7 and V is TRBV6-4, with D possibly matching TRBD2 (5 bases). Trimming removed 4 bases at V and 4 bases at J, with 17 bases between. The CDR3 has 15 amino acids. From germline, CDR1 is MRHNA and CDR2 SNTAGT. The CDR3 coding sequence is TGTGCCAGCAGTGTTACAGCGGACGACGGATACGAGCAGTACTTC. It specifies CASSVTADDGYEQYF.

A few counts support this clonotype. The chain employs TRBV12-3 or TRBV12-4 and TRBJ1-2, with D unresolved. V lost 8 bases and J 6 bases, leaving 7 bases between the germline ends. CDR3 length: 10 residues. The CDR3 is CASGSHGYTF. DNA for the CDR3: TGTGCCAGCGGCTCCCATGGCTACACCTTC.

In its sample, this clonotype was seen a few times. The chain joins TRBV28 to TRBJ2-6; D uncertain. The ends were cut back, 6 bases at V and 4 bases at J, with 7 bases in the middle. CDR3 length equals 13 residues. CDR1 is MDHEN, CDR2 SYDVKM, per germline. This CDR3 reads CASRASGANVLTF. DNA of the CDR3: TGTGCCAGCAGGGCGTCCGGGGCCAACGTCCTGACTTTC.